The entry below gives a single T cell receptor beta chain sequence along with its context. Its antigen is unidentified. Indicated time point: week 47, end of study. The investigators gave 300 ug of mutant IDH1 20-mer peptide in each vaccine dose, together with topical imiquimod. The donors' diagnosis was new WHO grade 3 or 4 astrocytoma that was IDH1-mutant and ATRX-lost. The source of the sample is a study of a mutant IDH1 vaccine in newly diagnosed glioma. Study-wide points: The study observed vaccine-induced immune responses in roughly 95% of patients.

V shed 5 bases and J 4 bases; nucleotides not matched to a gene: 8. The CDR3 sequence is 15 residues long. CDR1 MNHEY and CDR2 SMNVEV come from the germline V gene (reference sequence). Using immunoSEQ multiplex PCR, the repertoire was profiled, and TCRdb retains in-frame clones only, with some absent. Of around 11,000 clones listed, around 81% are singletons. The chain uses TRBV27 and TRBJ1-2; 9 nucleotides match TRBD1. The clonotype originates from a man under 40 with glioma. Sequenced here: PBMCs, sampled from a glioma patient whose treatment included an IDH1 peptide vaccine. The CDR3 spells CASSPTGGSGYGYTF. Written as DNA, the CDR3 is TGTGCCAGCAGTCCCACAGGGGGCTCAGGCTATGGCTACACCTTC.